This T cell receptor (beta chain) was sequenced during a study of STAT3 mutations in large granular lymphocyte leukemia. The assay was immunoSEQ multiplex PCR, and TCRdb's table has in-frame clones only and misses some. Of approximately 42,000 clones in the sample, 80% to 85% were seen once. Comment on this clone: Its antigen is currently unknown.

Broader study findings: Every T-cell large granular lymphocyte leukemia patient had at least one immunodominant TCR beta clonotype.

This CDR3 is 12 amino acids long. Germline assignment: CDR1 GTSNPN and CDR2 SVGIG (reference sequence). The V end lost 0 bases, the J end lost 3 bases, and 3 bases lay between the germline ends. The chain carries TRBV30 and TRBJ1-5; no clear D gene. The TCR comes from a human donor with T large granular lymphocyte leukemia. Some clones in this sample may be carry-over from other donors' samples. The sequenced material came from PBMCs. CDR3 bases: TGTGCCTGGAGTGTACCCAATCAGCCCCAGCATTTT. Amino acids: CAWSVPNQPQHF.